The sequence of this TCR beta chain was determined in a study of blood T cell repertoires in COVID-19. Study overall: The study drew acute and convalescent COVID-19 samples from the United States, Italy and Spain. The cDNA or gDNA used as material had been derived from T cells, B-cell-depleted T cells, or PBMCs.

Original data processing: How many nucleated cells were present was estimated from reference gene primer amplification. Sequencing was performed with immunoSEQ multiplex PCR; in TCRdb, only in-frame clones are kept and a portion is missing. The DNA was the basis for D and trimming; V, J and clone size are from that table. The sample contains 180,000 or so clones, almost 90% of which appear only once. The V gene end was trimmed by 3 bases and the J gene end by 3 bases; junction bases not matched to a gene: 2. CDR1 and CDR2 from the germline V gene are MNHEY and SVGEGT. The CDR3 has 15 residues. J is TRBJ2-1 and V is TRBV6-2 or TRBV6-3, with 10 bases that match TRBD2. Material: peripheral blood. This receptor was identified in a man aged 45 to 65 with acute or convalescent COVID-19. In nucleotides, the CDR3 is TGTGCCAGCAGTTATAGCGGGGGGCGCTACAATGAGCAGTTCTTC. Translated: CASSYSGGRYNEQFF.